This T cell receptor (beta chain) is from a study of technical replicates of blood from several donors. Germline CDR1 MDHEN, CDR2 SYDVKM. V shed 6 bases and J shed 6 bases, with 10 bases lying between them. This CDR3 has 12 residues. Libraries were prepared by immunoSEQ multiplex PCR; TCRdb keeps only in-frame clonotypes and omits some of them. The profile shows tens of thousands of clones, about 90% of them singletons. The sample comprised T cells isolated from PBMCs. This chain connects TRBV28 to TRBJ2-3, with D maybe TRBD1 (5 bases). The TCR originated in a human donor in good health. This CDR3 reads CASSPGWDTQYF. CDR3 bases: TGTGCCAGCAGCCCAGGGTGGGATACGCAGTATTTT.